The present T cell receptor beta chain was sequenced within a study of T cell responses to AZD1222 COVID-19 vaccine. General study points: Just a handful of AZD1222 recipients tested seropositive at baseline.

This CDR3 contains 15 residues. Trimming removed 0 bases from V and 0 bases from J; junction bases left unmatched: 1. The germline gives CDR1 SGHTS, CDR2 YDEGEE. As to this clone: Antigen specificity is unknown.

Sequencing used immunoSEQ multiplex PCR; TCRdb keeps in-frame clones, though not all of them. The data show 180,000 or so clones, 85% to 90% seen once. The sequence came from an adult in good health. The chain is built from TRBV5-8 and TRBJ2-3, with TRBD1 matching 7 bases. The source was peripheral blood, collected on day 0 of AZD1222 vaccination. This CDR3 is CASSLGGQSTDTQYF. In nucleotides, the CDR3 is TGTGCCAGCAGCTTGGGGGGACAGAGCACAGATACGCAGTATTTT. The full variable domain, with the rest looked up from reference TRBV5-8 and TRBJ2-3, is EAGVTQSPTHLIKTRGQQATLRCSPISGHTSVYWYQQALGLGLQFLLWYDEGEERNRGNFPPRFSGRQFPNYSSELNVNALELEDSALYLCASSLGGQSTDTQYFGPGTRLTVL.